Sequencing of this TCR beta chain was carried out in a study of blood T cell repertoires in COVID-19. Study-level information: Samples came from the United States, Italy and Spain, spanning acute and convalescent COVID-19. T cells, B-cell-depleted T cells, or PBMCs provided the cDNA or gDNA that served as material.

As processed by the authors: Amplification with reference gene primers provided the estimates of nucleated cell counts. Some clones are missing from TCRdb's copy, which holds only in-frame ones; the method was immunoSEQ multiplex PCR. V, J and clone size reflect that table, while D and trimming were determined from the DNA. The top ten clones hold 5.7% of a sample with fewer than 300,000 clones, 65% to 85% of them seen once. The CDR3 consists of 11 residues. Germline-derived CDR1 and CDR2 are SNHLY and FYNNEI. J was trimmed by 7 bases and V by 11 bases; bases with no gene match: 3. In regard to this clone: Within the sample, other DNA sequences also encode this same CDR3.

This sequence was found in a man aged 80 or over with acute or convalescent COVID-19. The genes are TRBV2 and TRBJ2-4; 9 bases fit TRBD2. The specimen was peripheral blood. In nucleotides, the CDR3 is TGTGCCGGCGGGGGGGGCAACATTCAGTACTTC. Translation: CAGGGGNIQYF.